Listed below are T cell receptor beta chains from one sample, sequenced in a study of T cells after posttransplantation cyclophosphamide. TCRdb keeps only in-frame clones here, not all; method: immunoSEQ multiplex PCR. This sample carries about 5,000 clones, none of them present only once. This specimen consisted of PBMCs, obtained after allogeneic stem cell transplant with posttransplant cyclophosphamide. The source is a male patient between 60 and 69 years old who received an allogeneic stem cell transplant from a related donor, was CMV-positive, and had no GVHD. Some of these T cells may belong to the graft donor. Each CDR3 is given with its conserved first and last residue.

v_gene: TRBV27
j_gene: TRBJ1-2
CDR3aa: CASSPRPTGNPYGYTF

v_gene: TRBV18
j_gene: TRBJ1-4
CDR3aa: CASSPTARGEKLFF

v_gene: TRBV7-2
j_gene: TRBJ2-3
CDR3aa: CASSFGRTPQYF

v_gene: TRBV6-5
j_gene: TRBJ1-2
CDR3aa: CASSYSPPGIYGYTF

v_gene: TRBV2
j_gene: TRBJ1-3
CDR3aa: CASRPDRGGSGNTIYF

v_gene: TRBV19
j_gene: TRBJ1-4
CDR3aa: CASSIGPGSSNEKLFF

v_gene: TRBV7-9
j_gene: TRBJ2-7
CDR3aa: CASSPGQGMGSYEQYF

v_gene: TRBV7-9
j_gene: TRBJ1-6
CDR3aa: CASSLGQGFYNSPPHF

v_gene: TRBV7-9
j_gene: TRBJ2-1
CDR3aa: CASSPVFGTPSNEQFF

v_gene: TRBV5-1
j_gene: TRBJ1-3
CDR3aa: CASSLEAFGNTIYF

v_gene: TRBV21-1
j_gene: TRBJ2-2
CDR3aa: CASSSPQGDGNGELFF

v_gene: TRBV6-1
j_gene: TRBJ2-3
CDR3aa: CASRVASSTDTQYF

v_gene: TRBV7-2
j_gene: TRBJ2-7
CDR3aa: CASRRDYGYEQYF

v_gene: TRBV7-3
j_gene: TRBJ2-7
CDR3aa: CASSLASSGVHEQYF

v_gene: TRBV30
j_gene: TRBJ2-1
CDR3aa: CAWNLGQSYNEQFF

v_gene: TRBV5-1
j_gene: TRBJ2-1
CDR3aa: CASSLRSGGENEQFF

v_gene: TRBV10-3
j_gene: TRBJ2-7
CDR3aa: CAISEGREKEQYF

v_gene: TRBV10-3
j_gene: TRBJ1-1
CDR3aa: CAISESFRGGDTEAFF

v_gene: TRBV2
j_gene: TRBJ2-1
CDR3aa: CASIPQVYNEQFF

v_gene: TRBV27
j_gene: TRBJ1-1
CDR3aa: CASSLNAGYGAFF

v_gene: TRBV6-6
j_gene: TRBJ2-5
CDR3aa: CASSYPQLTGATQYF

v_gene: TRBV7-9
j_gene: TRBJ2-5
CDR3aa: CASSPAGFKETQYF

v_gene: TRBV28
j_gene: TRBJ1-5
CDR3aa: CASSPRDRFNQPQHF

v_gene: TRBV28
j_gene: TRBJ2-7
CDR3aa: CAGSSGGASVHEQYF

v_gene: TRBV28
j_gene: TRBJ2-1
CDR3aa: CASSLTGGLYNEQFF

v_gene: TRBV11-2
j_gene: TRBJ2-7
CDR3aa: CASSLDTGSYEQYF

v_gene: TRBV6-6
j_gene: TRBJ2-7
CDR3aa: CASSYGGLNPYEQYF

v_gene: TRBV11-2
j_gene: TRBJ2-2
CDR3aa: CASSQDRANTGELFF

v_gene: TRBV4-3
j_gene: TRBJ1-4
CDR3aa: CASSQDWIGGTPLREKLFF

v_gene: TRBV30
j_gene: TRBJ2-5
CDR3aa: CAWREGETQYF

v_gene: TRBV15
j_gene: TRBJ2-1
CDR3aa: CATSIGLAGTSSYNEQFF

v_gene: TRBV28
j_gene: TRBJ2-2
CDR3aa: CASSLPAGNTGELFF

v_gene: TRBV5-4
j_gene: TRBJ2-5
CDR3aa: CASSRGLAKETQYF

v_gene: TRBV18
j_gene: TRBJ2-5
CDR3aa: CASSPAKKGQNQETQYF

v_gene: TRBV18
j_gene: TRBJ2-6
CDR3aa: CASPKTGETGGANVLTF

v_gene: TRBV4-3
j_gene: TRBJ1-1
CDR3aa: CASSQGQGGMNTEAFF

v_gene: TRBV7-2
j_gene: TRBJ1-2
CDR3aa: CASSPRETGGLLSYGYTF

v_gene: TRBV7-6
j_gene: TRBJ2-7
CDR3aa: CASSLGGQSYEQYF

v_gene: TRBV7-8
j_gene: TRBJ1-1
CDR3aa: CASSPRAGALNTEAFF